A selection of T cell receptor beta chains follows, all from one sample in a study of blood T cell repertoires in COVID-19. The method was immunoSEQ multiplex PCR; TCRdb's version includes in-frame clones alone and lacks a portion of them. This table has some 150,000 clones, around four fifths appearing once. Sequencing was performed on peripheral blood. Source of these receptors: a human donor in a cohort sampled during active COVID-19. Each CDR3 is given with its conserved first and last residue. D genes are given only for firm matches. Rows give clone size only sometimes, using once, few, many, or a class for an expanded clone.

V: TRBV5-1
J: TRBJ1-3
D: -
size: -
DNA: TGCGCCAGCAGCCCGGAGAACAGGATCTCTGGAAACACCATATATTTT
CDR3: CASSPENRISGNTIYF

V: TRBV7-2
J: TRBJ1-1
D: -
size: -
DNA: TGTGCCAGCGAGCAGGGCCTTATGAACACTGAAGCTTTCTTT
CDR3: CASEQGLMNTEAFF

V: TRBV18
J: TRBJ2-1
D: TRBD1
size: once
DNA: TGTGCCAGCTCACCTCTACAGGGGTTCGGGGAGCAGTTCTTC
CDR3: CASSPLQGFGEQFF

V: TRBV2
J: TRBJ2-7
D: TRBD1
size: few
DNA: TGTGCCAGCAGATACGGGACAGGTGACTACGAGCAGTACTTC
CDR3: CASRYGTGDYEQYF

V: TRBV4-2
J: TRBJ2-7
D: TRBD1
size: few
DNA: TGTGCCAGCAGCCTCGGACAGGGTGGTTACGAGCAGTACTTC
CDR3: CASSLGQGGYEQYF

V: TRBV5-4
J: TRBJ2-2
D: TRBD1
size: -
DNA: TGTGCCAGCAGCCTCCGGGACAGGGGGACTGCCGGGGAGCTGTTTTTT
CDR3: CASSLRDRGTAGELFF

V: TRBV7-8
J: TRBJ1-5
D: -
size: -
DNA: TGTGCCAGCAGCTTAGTCGGGGGGCCAATCAATCAGCCCCAGCATTTT
CDR3: CASSLVGGPINQPQHF

V: TRBV19
J: TRBJ2-5
D: -
size: -
DNA: TGTGCCAGTAGTCGAAGGTCGCGGGAGACCCAGTACTTC
CDR3: CASSRRSRETQYF

V: TRBV28
J: TRBJ1-5
D: -
size: -
DNA: TGTGCCAGCTCAAATCAGCCCCAGCATTTT
CDR3: CASSNQPQHF

V: TRBV15
J: TRBJ2-7
D: TRBD2
size: -
DNA: TGTGCCACCAGCAGAGATACGGTGGCGGGAGGTACGTCCTACGAGCAGTACTTC
CDR3: CATSRDTVAGGTSYEQYF

V: TRBV6-5
J: TRBJ1-5
D: -
size: -
DNA: TGTGCCAGCAGTTTTTCTACGGGGAGCAATCAGCCCCAGCATTTT
CDR3: CASSFSTGSNQPQHF

V: TRBV19
J: TRBJ1-5
D: TRBD1
size: -
DNA: TGTGCCAGTGAAGACAGGGGTGGGAATCAGCCCCAGCATTTT
CDR3: CASEDRGGNQPQHF

V: TRBV27
J: TRBJ2-4
D: -
size: -
DNA: TGTGCCAGCAGGCGGACGGGCAGGGAGGGGGTTTGGACCAAAAACATTCAGTACTTC
CDR3: CASRRTGREGVWTKNIQYF

V: TRBV28
J: TRBJ2-7
D: TRBD2
size: few
DNA: TGTGCCAGCGGTTCTAGCGGGAGGACCATCTTC
CDR3: CASGSSGRTIF

V: TRBV6-5
J: TRBJ1-1
D: -
size: -
DNA: TGTGCCAGCAGTTTCGGGGGGTTTGGCACTGAAGCTTTCTTT
CDR3: CASSFGGFGTEAFF

V: TRBV30
J: TRBJ1-4
D: TRBD1
size: few
DNA: TGTGCCTGGAGTGTGAGACAGGGGCTTGAAAAACTGTTTTTT
CDR3: CAWSVRQGLEKLFF

V: TRBV18
J: TRBJ2-2
D: -
size: -
DNA: TGTGCCAGCTCACCACTCCCAGGACTAAATTCGGACACCGGGGAGCTGTTTTTT
CDR3: CASSPLPGLNSDTGELFF

V: TRBV9
J: TRBJ2-2
D: -
size: -
DNA: TGTGCCAGCAGCGCGAGCGGTCCGAACACCGGGGAGCTGTTTTTT
CDR3: CASSASGPNTGELFF

V: TRBV7-7
J: TRBJ2-3
D: TRBD1
size: -
DNA: TGTGCTAGCAGCCGCGACAGGGTCTCAGATACGCAGTATTTT
CDR3: CASSRDRVSDTQYF

V: TRBV7-3
J: TRBJ2-3
D: -
size: -
DNA: TGTGCCAGCAGCTTAATGGCTAGCTCAGATACGCAGTATTTT
CDR3: CASSLMASSDTQYF

V: TRBV7-8
J: TRBJ1-3
D: -
size: -
DNA: TGTGCCAGCAGCCTGGGCATCCCCTCTCTGAGAAACACCATATATTTT
CDR3: CASSLGIPSLRNTIYF

V: TRBV19
J: TRBJ2-1
D: -
size: -
DNA: TGTGCCAGTAGTCCTCGCGGAGAAACGCAGTTCTTC
CDR3: CASSPRGETQFF

V: TRBV9
J: TRBJ1-1
D: -
size: -
DNA: TGTGCCAGCAGCGTAGAGGGCCGGGCGGGCACTGAAGCTTTCTTT
CDR3: CASSVEGRAGTEAFF

V: TRBV7-6
J: TRBJ1-1
D: -
size: -
DNA: TGTGCCAGCAGCTTACGCAGGGCCGCTGAAGCTTTCTTT
CDR3: CASSLRRAAEAFF

V: TRBV28
J: TRBJ1-6
D: TRBD1
size: -
DNA: TGTGCCAGCAGTCTATACCCGGGACAGACAAATTCACCCCTCCACTTT
CDR3: CASSLYPGQTNSPLHF

V: TRBV6-5
J: TRBJ2-5
D: TRBD2
size: -
DNA: TGTGCCAGCAGGTTACGTACCGGGAGGGAGACCCAGTACTTC
CDR3: CASRLRTGRETQYF

V: TRBV14
J: TRBJ2-1
D: TRBD2
size: -
DNA: TGTGCCAGCAGTGCATCGAGGGGCGGGGGGTACAATGAGCAGTTCTTC
CDR3: CASSASRGGGYNEQFF

V: TRBV28
J: TRBJ2-1
D: -
size: -
DNA: TGTGCCAGCAGTTCCAACGCAATATACGGGAGTGGTGAGTTCTTC
CDR3: CASSSNAIYGSGEFF

V: TRBV19
J: TRBJ1-1
D: -
size: -
DNA: TGTGCCAGTAGTATTTACGCAGGGGTGAACACTGAAGCTTTCTTT
CDR3: CASSIYAGVNTEAFF

V: TRBV7-2
J: TRBJ1-2
D: -
size: -
DNA: TGTGCCAGCAGCTTAGACGGAGCTAACTATGGCTACACCTTC
CDR3: CASSLDGANYGYTF

V: TRBV3-1/TRBV3-2
J: TRBJ2-3
D: TRBD2
size: once
DNA: TGTGCCAGCACAGGACTAGCGGGTGCTAGCACAGATACGCAGTATTTT
CDR3: CASTGLAGASTDTQYF

V: TRBV7-8
J: TRBJ2-7
D: -
size: -
DNA: TGTGCCAGCAGCTTAGAACCCAGGGGATTCGACGAGCAGTACTTC
CDR3: CASSLEPRGFDEQYF

V: TRBV5-6
J: TRBJ2-7
D: -
size: few
DNA: TGTGCCAGCAGCTTGGTGAAGGGGGAGCAGTACTTC
CDR3: CASSLVKGEQYF

V: TRBV5-4
J: TRBJ2-7
D: -
size: -
DNA: TGTGCCAGCAGCCACGCCCGCGGGACGCTCGAGCAGTACTTC
CDR3: CASSHARGTLEQYF

V: TRBV27
J: TRBJ2-3
D: TRBD2
size: -
DNA: TGTGCCAGCAGCTTTCTAGCGGAGAACACAGATACGCAGTATTTT
CDR3: CASSFLAENTDTQYF

V: TRBV11-2
J: TRBJ2-2
D: TRBD1
size: -
DNA: TGTGCCAGCAGCCCCCGCAGGGGGCCTTCCGGGGAGCTGTTTTTT
CDR3: CASSPRRGPSGELFF

V: TRBV28
J: TRBJ1-5
D: TRBD1
size: few
DNA: TGTGCCAGCAGTTCCCAGGGGGCTTTTAGCAATCAGCCCCAGCATTTT
CDR3: CASSSQGAFSNQPQHF

V: TRBV2
J: TRBJ2-1
D: TRBD2
size: -
DNA: TGTGCCAGCAGCCTAGGGACTAATCGGCTCCTAACTGAGCAGTTCTTC
CDR3: CASSLGTNRLLTEQFF

V: TRBV7-9
J: TRBJ2-3
D: -
size: -
DNA: TGTGCCAGCAGCTTAAACAGGGCGGACCTCACAGATACGCAGTATTTT
CDR3: CASSLNRADLTDTQYF

V: TRBV5-6
J: TRBJ2-1
D: -
size: -
DNA: TGTGCCAGCAGCTTGGCGTATAGCGGTCTAGGCAGTGAGCAGTTCTTC
CDR3: CASSLAYSGLGSEQFF

V: TRBV6-1
J: TRBJ1-2
D: TRBD1
size: once
DNA: TGTGCCAGCAGTGAGACAGGGGGGTTTGGCTATGGCTACACCTTC
CDR3: CASSETGGFGYGYTF